The 26 T cell receptor beta chains below all came from one sample that was sequenced in a study of blood T cell repertoires in COVID-19. The assay was immunoSEQ multiplex PCR, and TCRdb's table has in-frame clones only and misses some. The sample lists some 300,000 clones; roughly 87% were seen once. The source material was PBMCs or T cells enriched from blood (not recorded which). These receptors were collected from a woman aged 25 to 45 who had recovered from COVID-19.

The chain joins TRBV5-1 to TRBJ2-5; a weak D match, TRBD2 (5 bases). The V gene lost 4 bases and the J gene lost 2 bases, with 18 bases spanning the gap. Looked up from germline, CDR1 is SGHRS and CDR2 is YFSETQ. This CDR3 contains 16 residues. In DNA form, the CDR3 reads TGCGCCAGCAGCCCCCGGGGTTTTGAGTCACAAGAGACCCAGTACTTC. Amino acids: CASSPRGFESQETQYF.

The J gene is TRBJ1-6, the V gene TRBV28; 7 positions agree with TRBD1. Germline V CDR1 and CDR2: MDHEN, SYDVKM. V was pared by 6 bases and J by 10 bases, with 12 bases of the junction left unmatched. This CDR3 spans 15 amino acids. This chain's CDR3 is CASSPLRGLRSPLHF. DNA for the CDR3: TGTGCCAGCAGCCCGTTGAGGGGGCTGAGGTCACCCCTCCACTTT. Using reference TRBV28 and TRBJ1-6 for the parts outside the CDR3, the full variable domain is DVKVTQSSRYLVKRTGEKVFLECVQDMDHENMFWYRQDPGLGLRLIYFSYDVKMKEKGDIPEGYSVSREKKERFSLILESASTNQTSMYLCASSPLRGLRSPLHFGNGTRLTVT.

The sample holds a few counts of this clone. J is TRBJ1-4 and V is TRBV4-1, with D maybe TRBD1 (6 bases). Germline V CDR1 and CDR2: MGHRA, YSYEKL. V dropped 8 bases and J dropped 0 bases, with 13 bases sitting between them. The CDR3 runs to 15 residues. For the CDR3, the DNA is TGCGCCAGCGGCCCAAACAGGGCAACTAATGAAAAACTGTTTTTT. This translates into CASGPNRATNEKLFF.

The chain couples TRBV30 to TRBJ2-3; possible D gene TRBD1, 6 bases. The V gene's germline CDR1 is GTSNPN and CDR2 SVGIG (reference sequence). V was shortened by 4 bases and J by 4 bases, with 9 bases between the two germline ends. The CDR3 consists of 12 residues. CDR3: CAWTPGADTQYF. CDR3 DNA: TGTGCCTGGACCCCAGGGGCAGATACGCAGTATTTT.

The chain joins TRBV7-8 to TRBJ1-6; 12 bases fit TRBD1. V shed 0 bases, J shed 10 bases, and the junction held 7 bases outside the gene matches. Germline-derived CDR1 and CDR2 are SGHVS and FQNEAQ. The CDR3 length is 17 residues. CDR3 sequence (DNA): TGTGCCAGCAGCTTAGCGAGAGGGACAGGGGGCAGGTCACCCCTCCACTTT. Translated, it gives CASSLARGTGGRSPLHF.

The rearrangement uses TRBV4-1 and TRBJ2-7; the D gene is possibly TRBD1 (6 bases). Trimming removed 0 bases from V and 0 bases from J, with 12 bases in between. The CDR3 runs to 16 residues. Per germline, CDR1 MGHRA and CDR2 YSYEKL. CDR3 sequence reads: CASSQDWQGSSYEQYF. In DNA, the CDR3 is TGCGCCAGCAGCCAAGATTGGCAGGGGAGCTCCTACGAGCAGTACTTC.

The chain has TRBV19 and TRBJ2-7; TRBD1 matches at 7 bases. The J segment lost 3 bases and the V segment lost 6 bases, leaving 11 bases of the junction unmatched. Germline loops: CDR1 LNHDA, CDR2 SQIVND (reference sequence). The CDR3 is 15 residues long. CDR3 sequence (DNA): TGTGCCAGTAGCCCAACAGGGGCAGGTGGCTACGAGCAGTACTTC. Translated, it gives CASSPTGAGGYEQYF.

The CDR3 DNA sequence: TGCAGCGCATTTCTAGCCTACGAGCAGTACTTC. Translation gives CSAFLAYEQYF. The J gene is TRBJ2-7, the V gene TRBV29-1; D gene unclear. This CDR3 region has 11 residues. Trimming stripped 7 bases from V and 2 bases from J, with 9 bases between. Germline loops: CDR1 SQVTM, CDR2 ANQGSEA.

In its sample, this clone was seen once. The rearrangement uses TRBV2 and TRBJ2-7; perhaps TRBD1 as D (5 bases). Trimming shortened V by 8 bases and J by 2 bases, and 16 bases separated the two germline ends. Germline CDR1 SNHLY, CDR2 FYNNEI. CDR3 length: 14 residues. CDR3 DNA: TGTGCCAGCCGGACACCCAGTAGAGCCTACGAGCAGTACTTC. It encodes CASRTPSRAYEQYF.

The CDR3 reads CASSALTSGRVGAYEQYF. CDR3 bases: TGTGCCAGCAGTGCCCTGACTAGCGGGAGGGTTGGGGCCTACGAGCAGTACTTC. This chain connects TRBV6-1 to TRBJ2-7; 14 bases line up with TRBD2. CDR1 and CDR2 (germline): MNHNS, SASEGT. Trimming removed 4 bases from V and 2 bases from J; junction bases left unmatched: 10. This CDR3 is 18 amino acids long.

This clone was counted between two and nine times. The V gene is TRBV29-1, the J gene TRBJ2-7, with TRBD1 matching 11 bases. The CDR3 sequence is 14 residues long. In germline, CDR1 is SQVTM, CDR2 ANQGSEA. The V gene end was trimmed by 7 bases and the J gene end by 4 bases; junction bases not matched to a gene: 9. This CDR3 reads CSAEKGQGGYEQYF. The DNA of the CDR3 is TGCAGCGCCGAAAAGGGACAGGGGGGATACGAGCAGTACTTC.

This chain links TRBV25-1 with TRBJ2-5; 8 nucleotides agree with TRBD2. Germline V gene lookup returns CDR1 MGHDK and CDR2 SYGVNS. The V gene end was trimmed by 10 bases and the J gene end by 4 bases; junction bases not matched to a gene: 8. The CDR3 runs to 13 residues. CDR3: CATGRGAVETQYF. DNA of the CDR3: TGTGCCACCGGGCGGGGGGCCGTAGAGACCCAGTACTTC.

V is TRBV2 and J is TRBJ1-1, with a possible D match to TRBD1 (6 bases). CDR1 SNHLY and CDR2 FYNNEI come from the germline V gene. This CDR3 is 14 amino acids long. Trimming took 3 bases from V and 1 from J, leaving 9 bases between them. The CDR3 region is CASSDRTANTEAFF. The CDR3 DNA is TGTGCCAGCAGTGATAGGACAGCGAACACTGAAGCTTTCTTT.

The rearrangement joins TRBV6-5 to TRBJ1-5, with no clear D. Between the trimmed V and J ends, which lost 0 bases and 5 bases, there was a span of 8 bases. Germline lookup yields CDR1 MNHEY and CDR2 SVGAGI. The CDR3 sequence is 14 residues long. Here the CDR3 reads CASSYSRVDQPQHF. The CDR3 bases are TGTGCCAGCAGTTACTCGAGAGTCGATCAGCCCCAGCATTTT.

The chain carries TRBV13 and TRBJ2-1; TRBD2 aligns across 7 bases. This CDR3 region has 16 residues. CDR1 and CDR2 (germline): PRHDT, FYEKMQ (reference sequence). V trimming: 3 bases; J trimming: 7 bases; junction bases outside the gene matches: 12. In DNA form, the CDR3 reads TGTGCCAGCAGCTTGCGGATCCGACTAGCCGGAAATGAGCAGTTCTTC. Its protein is CASSLRIRLAGNEQFF.

V and J are TRBV7-3 and TRBJ2-5, with 15 bases lining up with TRBD2. V shed 6 bases and J 1 base; nucleotides not matched to a gene: 3. This CDR3 is 16 amino acids long. Germline V CDR1 and CDR2: SGHTA, FQGTGA. The DNA of the CDR3 is TGTGCCAGCAGGCCGGGACTAGCGGGGGGCCAAGAGACCCAGTACTTC. This codes for CASRPGLAGGQETQYF.

The V call is TRBV21-1, the J call TRBJ1-5; the DNA was not compared with TRBD1, the D call given in the table. TRBV21-1 constitutes a pseudogene. This CDR3 has 17 amino acids. Written as DNA, the CDR3 is TGTGCCAGCAACCCGGGACAGGAACAACCTCGGGGTCAGCCCCAGCATTTT. It encodes CASNPGQEQPRGQPQHF.

V gene TRBV3-1 (or the pseudogene TRBV3-2) combines with J gene TRBJ2-7; a possible D gene is TRBD2 (6 bases). CDR3 length equals 14 residues. Looked up from germline, CDR1 is LGHDT and CDR2 is YNNKEL (reference sequence). Trimming shortened V by 4 bases and J by 0 bases, and 10 bases separated the two germline ends. CDR3 loop: CASSRLGSSYEQYF. The DNA of the CDR3 is TGTGCCAGCAGCCGCCTCGGGAGCTCCTACGAGCAGTACTTC.

This clone was counted a single time. The rearrangement uses TRBV2 and TRBJ1-1; D possibly corresponds to TRBD1 (6 bases). V was clipped by 6 bases and J by 1 base, with 15 bases between them. The CDR3 spans 15 residues. Germline loops: CDR1 SNHLY, CDR2 FYNNEI. The CDR3 nucleotides read TGTGCCAGCAGGTCCGGGACAACCCAGAACACTGAAGCTTTCTTT. It yields the protein CASRSGTTQNTEAFF. The variable domain in full, completed from reference TRBV2 and TRBJ1-1, reads EPEVTQTPSHQVTQMGQEVILRCVPISNHLYFYWYRQILGQKVEFLVSFYNNEISEKSEIFDDQFSVERPDGSNFTLKIRSTKLEDSAMYFCASRSGTTQNTEAFFGQGTRLTVV.

The chain is built from TRBV16 and TRBJ1-5, with unresolved D. Germline V CDR1 and CDR2: KGHSY, FQNENV. The germline V and J ends were trimmed by 4 bases and 4 bases, with 8 bases remaining between them. The CDR3 is 13 residues long. CDR3 sequence (DNA): TGTGCCAGCAGCCCCAGTGTGAATCAGCCCCAGCATTTT. Its translation: CASSPSVNQPQHF.

This clone has a handful of counts. The chain has TRBV15 and TRBJ2-3; possible D gene TRBD2, 5 bases. This CDR3 is built from 16 residues. Germline-derived CDR1 and CDR2 are LNHNV and YYDKDF (reference sequence). V lost 0 bases, J lost 1 base, and 11 bases lay in between. The CDR3 nucleotides read TGTGCCACCAGCAGAGAAAGCGGAGGCGGCACAGATACGCAGTATTTT. Translated, it gives CATSRESGGGTDTQYF.

This chain uses TRBV10-3 with TRBJ2-7, with D possibly TRBD2 on 6 matching bases. CDR1 is ENHRY and CDR2 is SYGVKD in the germline V gene. The ends were cut back, 7 bases at V and 7 bases at J, with 20 bases in the middle. This CDR3 has 14 amino acids. CDR3 loop: CAITELAPEGEQYF. CDR3 DNA: TGTGCCATCACTGAACTAGCCCCCGAGGGGGAGCAGTACTTC.

V is TRBV29-1 and J is TRBJ1-1; 7 bases fit TRBD1. This CDR3 contains 13 residues. The junction had 11 bases not matched to a gene; V was cut back by 6 bases and J by 7 bases. The V gene's germline CDR1 is SQVTM and CDR2 ANQGSEA. CDR3: CSVRQGAGGEAFF. CDR3 coding DNA: TGCAGCGTCAGACAGGGAGCCGGAGGTGAAGCTTTCTTT.

The chain joins TRBV6-5 to TRBJ2-1, with a possible D match to TRBD2 (5 bases). Trimming shortened V by 0 bases and J by 8 bases, and 17 bases separated the two germline ends. Per the germline V gene, CDR1 is MNHEY and CDR2 is SVGAGI. The CDR3 length is 16 residues. CDR3 bases: TGTGCCAGCAGTTACTCCGTCGGAGGTCCAACGGATGAGCAGTTCTTC. As protein: CASSYSVGGPTDEQFF.

The rearrangement uses TRBV27 and TRBJ1-5; 7 positions agree with TRBD1. Unmatched junction bases numbered 5, after V lost 5 bases and J lost 4 bases. The CDR3 consists of 14 residues. CDR1 is MNHEY and CDR2 is SMNVEV in the germline V gene (reference sequence). The CDR3 loop reads CASSMGQTNQPQHF. The CDR3 DNA sequence: TGTGCCAGCAGTATGGGACAGACTAATCAGCCCCAGCATTTT.

The rearrangement links TRBV3-1 (or the pseudogene TRBV3-2) to TRBJ1-1; D is ambiguous. Trimming took 0 bases from V and 0 from J, leaving 11 bases between them. Per the germline V gene, CDR1 is LGHDT and CDR2 is YNNKEL (reference sequence). This CDR3 is 16 amino acids long. CDR3 DNA sequence: TGTGCCAGCAGCCAAGAAAGGGAGGAGCTGAACACTGAAGCTTTCTTT. Residues: CASSQEREELNTEAFF.